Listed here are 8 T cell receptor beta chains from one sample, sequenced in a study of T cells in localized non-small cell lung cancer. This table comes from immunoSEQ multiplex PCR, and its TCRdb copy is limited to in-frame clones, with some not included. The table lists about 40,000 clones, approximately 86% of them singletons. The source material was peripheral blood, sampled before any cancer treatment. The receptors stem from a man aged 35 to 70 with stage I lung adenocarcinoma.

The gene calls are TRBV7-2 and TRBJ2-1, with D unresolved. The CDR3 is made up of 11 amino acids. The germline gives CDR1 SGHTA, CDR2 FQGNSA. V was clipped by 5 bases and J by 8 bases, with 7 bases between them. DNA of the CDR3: TGTGCCAGCAGCCCAAACTATGAGCAGTTCTTC. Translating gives CASSPNYEQFF.

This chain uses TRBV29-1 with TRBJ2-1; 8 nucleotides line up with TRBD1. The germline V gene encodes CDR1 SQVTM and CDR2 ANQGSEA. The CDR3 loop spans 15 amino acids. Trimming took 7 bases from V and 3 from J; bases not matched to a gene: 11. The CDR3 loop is CSAQVAGGFYNEQFF. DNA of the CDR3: TGCAGCGCCCAGGTGGCAGGGGGCTTCTACAATGAGCAGTTCTTC.

CDR3 amino acids: CASSIYDTQYF. Here the CDR3 DNA reads TGTGCCAGTAGTATCTACGATACGCAGTATTTT. The chain is built from TRBV19 and TRBJ2-3; D is undetermined. V was clipped by 3 bases and J by 6 bases, with 4 bases between them. CDR1 LNHDA and CDR2 SQIVND come from the germline V gene (reference sequence). This CDR3 contains 11 residues.

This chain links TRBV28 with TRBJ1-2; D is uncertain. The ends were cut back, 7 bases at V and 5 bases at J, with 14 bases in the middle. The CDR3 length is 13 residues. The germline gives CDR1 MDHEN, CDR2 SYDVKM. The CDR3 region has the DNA TGTGCCAGCATCAGTGGGTCCGAGTATGGCTACACCTTC. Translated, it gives CASISGSEYGYTF.

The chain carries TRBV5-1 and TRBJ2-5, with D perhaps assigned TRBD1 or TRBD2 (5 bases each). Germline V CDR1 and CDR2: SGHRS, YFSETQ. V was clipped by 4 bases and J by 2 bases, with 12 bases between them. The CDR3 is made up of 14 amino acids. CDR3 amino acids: CASSLGTSQETQYF. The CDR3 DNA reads TGCGCCAGCAGCCTGGGGACGTCTCAAGAGACCCAGTACTTC.

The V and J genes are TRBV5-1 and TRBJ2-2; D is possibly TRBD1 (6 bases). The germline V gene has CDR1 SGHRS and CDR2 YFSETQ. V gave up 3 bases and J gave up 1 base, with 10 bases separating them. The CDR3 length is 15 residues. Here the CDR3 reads CASSSTGQNTGELFF. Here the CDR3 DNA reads TGCGCCAGCAGCTCCACGGGACAGAACACCGGGGAGCTGTTTTTT.

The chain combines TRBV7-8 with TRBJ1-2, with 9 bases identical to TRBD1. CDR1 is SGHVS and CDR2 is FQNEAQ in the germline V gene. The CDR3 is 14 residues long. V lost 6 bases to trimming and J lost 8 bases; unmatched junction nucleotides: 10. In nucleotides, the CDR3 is TGTGCCAGCAGTTATCAACAGGGGGCAGGAGGCTACACCTTC. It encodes CASSYQQGAGGYTF.

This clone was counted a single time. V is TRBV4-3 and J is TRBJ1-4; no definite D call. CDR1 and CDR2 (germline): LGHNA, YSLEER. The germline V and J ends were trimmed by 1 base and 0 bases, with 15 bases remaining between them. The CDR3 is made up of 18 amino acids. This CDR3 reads CASSQGARLTSTNEKLFF. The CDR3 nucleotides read TGCGCCAGCAGCCAAGGGGCCAGGTTGACTTCAACTAATGAAAAACTGTTTTTT.